The 10 T cell receptor beta chains given below trace back to one sample, sequenced in a study of blood T cells in healthy people across ages. Using a J-beta primer mix together with a sample-barcoded 5' primer, a second PCR was run for roughly 7 to 11 cycles. From the 5' RACE reads, TCRdb called clonotypes with MiXCR, one entry per CDR3 protein. This sample has around 1,000,000 distinct CDR3 sequences; roughly two fifths occur once, and the top ten carry around 13%. Sequencing was done on a sample of blood. The receptors derive from a man aged 18 to 29 in good health.

The chain recombines TRBV11-2 with TRBJ2-3, with 10 bases that match TRBD2. The germline CDR1 and CDR2 sequences are SGHAT and FQNNGV. The junction had 4 bases not matched to a gene; V was cut back by 5 bases and J by 2 bases. The CDR3 loop spans 15 amino acids. The CDR3 DNA is TGTGCCAGCAGCCCAGGACTAGCGGCCACAGATACGCAGTATTTT. Translated: CASSPGLAATDTQYF.

Comments on this clonotype: A much larger clone differs from this one at a single base, so this may be a read error. V usage is TRBV4-1 and J usage is TRBJ2-3; 7 bases align to TRBD1. The CDR3 contains 19 residues. CDR1 MGHRA and CDR2 YSYEKL come from the germline V gene. Written as DNA, the CDR3 is TGCGCCAGCAGCCAACGCTACCTCCGGGACAGATCTAGCACAGATACGCAGTTTTTT. This codes for CASSQRYLRDRSSTDTQFF.

This chain uses TRBV9 with TRBJ2-3, with 8 bases identical to TRBD2. The CDR3 spans 20 residues. Germline CDR1 SGDLS, CDR2 YYNGEE. Trimming cost V 4 bases and J 2 bases; bases outside gene matches: 21. The chain's CDR3 is CASSSPTGTSGGTNTDTQYF. The CDR3, as DNA: TGTGCCAGCAGCTCTCCAACGGGGACTAGTGGGGGGACGAACACAGATACGCAGTATTTT.

The chain links TRBV3-1 to TRBJ1-1; D is unclear. The CDR3 covers 14 residues. Germline lookup yields CDR1 LGHDT and CDR2 YNNKEL (reference sequence). Trimming took 3 bases from V and 4 from J, leaving 12 bases between them. CDR3 sequence: CASSQSVLGTEAFF. The DNA of the CDR3 is TGTGCCAGCAGCCAGAGCGTTCTGGGCACTGAAGCTTTCTTT. The full variable domain, in which reference TRBV3-1 and TRBJ1-1 provide the parts outside the CDR3, is DTAVSQTPKYLVTQMGNDKSIKCEQNLGHDTMYWYKQDSKKFLKIMFSYNNKELIINETVPNRFSPKSPDKAHLNLHINSLELGDSAVYFCASSQSVLGTEAFFGQGTRLTVV.

This chain joins TRBV21-1 and TRBJ1-5. TRBV21-1 is labeled a pseudogene. The CDR3 is made up of 18 amino acids. The CDR3 bases are TGTGCCAGCAGCAAGCTCGAGAAAGGACGGAGGCCGGATCAGCCCCAGCATTTT. Protein sequence: CASSKLEKGRRPDQPQHF.

The chain uses TRBV7-9 and TRBJ1-1, with 7 bases matching TRBD1. Germline V CDR1 and CDR2: SEHNR, FQNEAQ (reference sequence). This CDR3 contains 16 residues. V trimming: 4 bases; J trimming: 0 bases; junction bases outside the gene matches: 8. CDR3 sequence (DNA): TGTGCCAGCAGCTCCTCTACCGGGACAGTGAACACTGAAGCTTTCTTT. It codes for CASSSSTGTVNTEAFF.

The CDR3 bases are TGTGCCACCTCACAGGGGGCATCCTACAATGAGCAGTTCTTC. This sequence encodes CATSQGASYNEQFF. The chain couples TRBV6-2 or TRBV6-3 to TRBJ2-1, with TRBD1 matching over 9 bases. This CDR3 contains 14 residues. Germline assignment: CDR1 MNHEY and CDR2 SVGEGT. The V segment lost 10 bases and the J segment 1 base; nucleotides outside the gene matches: 5.

The chain is built from TRBV27 and TRBJ2-5; 14 positions match TRBD2. Germline V gene data show CDR1 as MNHEY and CDR2 as SMNVEV (reference sequence). J gave up 11 bases and V 6 bases, and 17 bases lay outside the gene matches. CDR3 length: 17 residues. The CDR3 loop is CASSPLRTSGGNNEQYF. CDR3 DNA sequence: TGTGCCAGCAGCCCTCTTAGGACTAGCGGGGGGAACAATGAGCAGTACTTC.

There are a few counts of this clonotype. The chain employs TRBV28 and TRBJ2-3; 8 nucleotides align to TRBD1. The CDR3 has 15 residues. CDR1 MDHEN and CDR2 SYDVKM come from the germline V gene. V was clipped by 11 bases and J by 2 bases; unmatched bases: 12. The DNA of the CDR3 is TGTGCCTGCAAGGGGGACAGGACGTTCACAGATACGCAGTATTTT. Protein product: CACKGDRTFTDTQYF.

This sequence joins TRBV28 and TRBJ2-2; 7 bases agree with TRBD1. Germline assignment: CDR1 MDHEN and CDR2 SYDVKM. The CDR3 totals 16 residues. J lost 1 base, V lost 8 bases, and 10 bases had no gene match. The CDR3 DNA reads TGTGCCAGCTCCCTCGTGGCAGGGGGGAACACCGGGGAGCTGTTTTTT. This translates into CASSLVAGGNTGELFF.